The T cell receptor beta chain described here comes from a study of blood T cells in healthy people across ages. Germline CDR1 SGHRS, CDR2 YFSETQ. This CDR3 spans 17 amino acids. J gave up 6 bases and V 4 bases, and 13 bases lay outside the gene matches. Sample-barcoded 5' priming and a J-beta primer mix drove a second PCR of about 7 to 12 cycles. TCRdb recomputed calls from the 5' RACE reads with MiXCR, one row per CDR3 protein. The table lists about 1.5 million distinct CDR3 sequences, approximately 43% of them singletons, with about 4.1% in the top ten. The origin of this receptor is a woman aged 18-30 years in good health. This rearrangement joins TRBV5-1 to TRBJ1-6; 7 bases map to TRBD1. Sample: blood. The CDR3 sequence is CASSVDRRQGANSPLHF. CDR3 DNA sequence: TGCGCCAGCAGCGTTGACCGCCGACAGGGTGCTAATTCACCCCTCCACTTT.